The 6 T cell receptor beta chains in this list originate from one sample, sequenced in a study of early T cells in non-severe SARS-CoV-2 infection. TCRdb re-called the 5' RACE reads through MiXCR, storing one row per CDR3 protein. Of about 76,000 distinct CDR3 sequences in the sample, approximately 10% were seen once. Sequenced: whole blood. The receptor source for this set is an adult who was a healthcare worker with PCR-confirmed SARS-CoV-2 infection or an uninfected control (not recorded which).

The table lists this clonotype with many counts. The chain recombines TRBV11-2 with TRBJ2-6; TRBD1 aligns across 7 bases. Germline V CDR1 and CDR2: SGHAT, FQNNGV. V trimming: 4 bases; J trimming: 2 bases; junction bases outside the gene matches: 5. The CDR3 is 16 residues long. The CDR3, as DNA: TGTGCCAGCAGCTCGATCCAGGGGGCTGGGGCCAACGTCCTGACTTTC. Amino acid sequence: CASSSIQGAGANVLTF.

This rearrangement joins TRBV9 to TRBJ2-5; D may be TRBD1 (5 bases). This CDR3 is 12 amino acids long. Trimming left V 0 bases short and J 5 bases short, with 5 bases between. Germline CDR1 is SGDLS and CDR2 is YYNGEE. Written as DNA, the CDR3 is TGTGCCAGCAGCGTAGAGGGGGAGACCCAGTACTTC. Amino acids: CASSVEGETQYF.

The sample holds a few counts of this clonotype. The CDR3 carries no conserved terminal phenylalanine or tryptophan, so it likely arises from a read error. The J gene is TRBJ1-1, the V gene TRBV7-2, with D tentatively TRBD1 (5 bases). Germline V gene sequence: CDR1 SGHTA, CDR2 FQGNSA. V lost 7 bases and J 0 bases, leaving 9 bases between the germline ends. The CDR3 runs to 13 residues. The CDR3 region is CASIGQMNTEAFS. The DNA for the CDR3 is TGTGCCAGCATAGGACAAATGAACACTGAAGCTTTCTCT.

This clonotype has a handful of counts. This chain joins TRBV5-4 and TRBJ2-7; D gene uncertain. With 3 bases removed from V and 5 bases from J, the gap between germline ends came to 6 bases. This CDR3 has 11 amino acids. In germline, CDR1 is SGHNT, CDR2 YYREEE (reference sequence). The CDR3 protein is CASSYGDEQYF. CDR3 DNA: TGTGCCAGCAGCTACGGAGACGAGCAGTACTTC.

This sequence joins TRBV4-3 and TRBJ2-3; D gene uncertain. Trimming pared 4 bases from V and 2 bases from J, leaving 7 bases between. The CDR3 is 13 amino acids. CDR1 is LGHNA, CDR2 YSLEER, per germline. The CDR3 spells CASSRYLTDTQYF. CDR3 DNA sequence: TGCGCCAGCAGCCGATACCTCACAGATACGCAGTATTTT.

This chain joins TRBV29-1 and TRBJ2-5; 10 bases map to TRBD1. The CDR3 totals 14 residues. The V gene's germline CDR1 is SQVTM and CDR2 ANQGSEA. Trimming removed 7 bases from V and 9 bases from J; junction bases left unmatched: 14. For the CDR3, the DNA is TGCAGCGCCAGCCGGGACAGGGGCTCGTCGGCCCAGTACTTC. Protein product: CSASRDRGSSAQYF.